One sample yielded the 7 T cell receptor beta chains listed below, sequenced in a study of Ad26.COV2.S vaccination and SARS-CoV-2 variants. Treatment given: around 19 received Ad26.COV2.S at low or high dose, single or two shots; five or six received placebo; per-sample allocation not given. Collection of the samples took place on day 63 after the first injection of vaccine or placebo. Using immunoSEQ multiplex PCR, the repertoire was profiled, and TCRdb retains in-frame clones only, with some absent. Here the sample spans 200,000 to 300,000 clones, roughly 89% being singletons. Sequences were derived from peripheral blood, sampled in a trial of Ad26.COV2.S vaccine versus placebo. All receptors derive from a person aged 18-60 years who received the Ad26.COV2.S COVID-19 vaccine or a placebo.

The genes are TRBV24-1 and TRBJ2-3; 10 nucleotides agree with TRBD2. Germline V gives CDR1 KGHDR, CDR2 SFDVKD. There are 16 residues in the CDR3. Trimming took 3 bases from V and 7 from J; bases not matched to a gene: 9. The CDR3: CATSDQRGGNMNTQYF. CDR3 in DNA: TGTGCCACCAGTGATCAGCGGGGGGGAAACATGAATACGCAGTATTTT.

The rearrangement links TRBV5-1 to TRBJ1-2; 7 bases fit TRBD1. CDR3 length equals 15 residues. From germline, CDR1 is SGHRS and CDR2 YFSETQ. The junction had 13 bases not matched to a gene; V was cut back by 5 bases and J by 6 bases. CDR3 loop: CASSSEGAEWDGYTF. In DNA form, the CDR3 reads TGCGCCAGCAGTAGCGAGGGGGCAGAGTGGGATGGCTACACCTTC.

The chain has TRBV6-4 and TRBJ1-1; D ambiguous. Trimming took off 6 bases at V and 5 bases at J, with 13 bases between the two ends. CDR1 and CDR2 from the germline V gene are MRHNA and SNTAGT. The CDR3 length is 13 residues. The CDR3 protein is CASSAGRGTEAFF. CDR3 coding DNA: TGTGCCAGCAGCGCGGGCAGAGGGACTGAAGCTTTCTTT.

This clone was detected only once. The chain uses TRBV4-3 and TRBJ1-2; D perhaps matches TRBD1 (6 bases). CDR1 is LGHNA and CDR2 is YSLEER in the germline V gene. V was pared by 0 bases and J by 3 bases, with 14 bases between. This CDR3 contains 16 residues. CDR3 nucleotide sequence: TGCGCCAGCAGCCAAGAGGGGGGCGCTTTAGACTATGGCTACACCTTC. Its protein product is CASSQEGGALDYGYTF.

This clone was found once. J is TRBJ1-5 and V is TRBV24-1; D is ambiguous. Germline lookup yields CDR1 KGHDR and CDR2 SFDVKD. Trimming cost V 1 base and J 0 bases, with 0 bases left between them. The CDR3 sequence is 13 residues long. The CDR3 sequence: CATSDFSNQPQHF. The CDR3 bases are TGTGCCACCAGTGATTTTAGCAATCAGCCCCAGCATTTT.

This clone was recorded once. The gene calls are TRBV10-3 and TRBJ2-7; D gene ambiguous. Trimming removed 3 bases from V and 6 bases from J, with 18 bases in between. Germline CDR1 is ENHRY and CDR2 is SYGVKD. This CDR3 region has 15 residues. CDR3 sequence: CAISDFYLNPLEQYF. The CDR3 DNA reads TGTGCCATCAGTGACTTCTATTTGAATCCACTCGAGCAGTACTTC.

Here the CDR3 DNA reads TGTGCCAGCAGCTCCCGACAGGGAGGGACCGGGGAGCTGTTTTTT. Translated, it gives CASSSRQGGTGELFF. V usage is TRBV7-8 and J usage is TRBJ2-2; D might be TRBD1 or TRBD2, each matching 7 bases. The CDR3 has 15 amino acids. Germline V gene sequence: CDR1 SGHVS, CDR2 FQNEAQ. The germline V and J ends were trimmed by 4 bases and 5 bases, with 14 bases remaining between them.